The 20 T cell receptor beta chains below all came from one sample that was sequenced in a study of low-dose radiotherapy and immunotherapy resistance in tumors. Alpha- and beta-chain coverage of first-strand cDNA came from TRAV- and TRBV-specific primers. TCRs underwent roughly 19 PCR cycles of amplification with a constant-region primer and V-primer adapter. TCRdb recomputed calls from the reads with MiXCR, one row per CDR3 protein. Among over 15,000 distinct CDR3 sequences listed, roughly 70% were seen once. These TCRs come from a human donor with advanced metastatic prostate, ovarian, gallbladder or colorectal cancer (not recorded which). This table probably holds off-target reads from a library built for another chain.

This clonotype was observed a single time. The DNA for the CDR3 is TGTGCCAGCAGTTACTCGAGGTCTTCCTACAATGAGCAGTTCTTC. It specifies CASSYSRSSYNEQFF. The genes are TRBV6-6 and TRBJ2-1; D uncertain. CDR1 and CDR2 from the germline V gene are MNHNY and SVGAGI (reference sequence). The ends were cut back, 0 bases at V and 1 base at J, with 7 bases in the middle. The CDR3 contains 15 residues.

In this sample, this clonotype is large. V is TRBV6-2 or TRBV6-3 and J is TRBJ2-7, with TRBD2 as a possible D gene (6 bases). Germline CDR1 and CDR2: MNHEY and SVGEGT. This CDR3 comprises 14 residues. V was shortened by 7 bases and J by 3 bases, with 16 bases between the two germline ends. The CDR3 sequence is CASTPLGRGYEQYF. DNA of the CDR3: TGTGCCAGCACTCCCCTTGGGCGGGGCTACGAGCAGTACTTC.

The chain joins TRBV20-1 to TRBJ1-6, with D perhaps TRBD1 (5 bases). CDR3 length: 14 amino acids. Trimming cost V 1 base and J 8 bases, with 12 bases left between them. CDR1 and CDR2 from the germline V gene are DFQATT and SNEGSKA (reference sequence). In nucleotides, the CDR3 is TGCAGTGCTAGAGGGACCCGAGGGGATTCACCCCTCCACTTT. Amino acids: CSARGTRGDSPLHF.

The gene calls are TRBV28 and TRBJ2-5; D unresolved. V was clipped by 6 bases and J by 5 bases, with 13 bases between them. Germline-derived CDR1 and CDR2 are MDHEN and SYDVKM. CDR3 length: 13 amino acids. CDR3 residues: CASRPPRAETQYF. CDR3 coding DNA: TGTGCCAGCAGGCCCCCCCGTGCGGAGACCCAGTACTTC.

The rearrangement uses TRBV11-3 and TRBJ2-2; D perhaps matches TRBD2 (6 bases). Per germline, CDR1 SGHNT and CDR2 YENEEA. CDR3 length equals 15 residues. The V gene lost 3 bases and the J gene lost 4 bases, with 12 bases spanning the gap. The CDR3: CASSLGDWVTGELFF. The CDR3 coding sequence is TGTGCCAGCAGCTTGGGGGACTGGGTCACCGGGGAGCTGTTTTTT.

The chain uses TRBV12-3 or TRBV12-4 and TRBJ1-2; D is unresolved. The CDR3 is made up of 13 amino acids. V dropped 3 bases and J dropped 2 bases, with 7 bases sitting between them. CDR3 amino acids: CASSFRENYGYTF. The CDR3 DNA is TGTGCCAGCAGTTTTCGGGAAAACTATGGCTACACCTTC.

This chain uses TRBV4-2 with TRBJ1-2; D might be TRBD1 (5 bases). Trimming cost V 0 bases and J 4 bases, with 12 bases left between them. CDR3 length equals 15 residues. Germline lookup yields CDR1 LGHNA and CDR2 YNFKEQ. CDR3 nucleotides: TGTGCCAGCAGCCAAGATCTTACAGGATTCTATGGCTACACCTTC. Protein: CASSQDLTGFYGYTF.

Here the CDR3 reads CSAGDRGAFF. The DNA for the CDR3 is TGCAGCGCCGGGGACAGGGGGGCTTTCTTT. The chain recombines TRBV29-1 with TRBJ1-1; 11 nucleotides agree with TRBD1. The CDR3 has 10 residues. The trim removed 7 bases at V and 11 bases at J, leaving 3 bases unmatched. Germline values: CDR1 SQVTM, CDR2 ANQGSEA.

This chain joins TRBV28 and TRBJ2-1, with TRBD2 as a possible D gene (5 bases). Germline-derived CDR1 and CDR2 are MDHEN and SYDVKM. V dropped 7 bases and J dropped 10 bases, with 8 bases sitting between them. This CDR3 spans 10 amino acids. This chain's CDR3 is CASIGNEQFF. The CDR3 coding sequence is TGTGCCAGCATCGGGAACGAGCAGTTCTTC. Looking up the rest from reference TRBV28 and TRBJ2-1 gives the full variable domain: DVKVTQSSRYLVKRTGEKVFLECVQDMDHENMFWYRQDPGLGLRLIYFSYDVKMKEKGDIPEGYSVSREKKERFSLILESASTNQTSMYLCASIGNEQFFGPGTRLTVL.

This chain joins TRBV5-1 and TRBJ2-3, with 7 bases aligning to TRBD2. The germline V gene encodes CDR1 SGHRS and CDR2 YFSETQ. The CDR3 contains 15 residues. The ends lost 0 bases at V and 4 bases at J; junction bases unmatched: 5. CDR3 loop: CASSLESGEADTQYF. CDR3 bases: TGCGCCAGCAGCTTGGAAAGCGGGGAGGCAGATACGCAGTATTTT. Variable domain in full (rest from reference TRBV5-1 and TRBJ2-3): KAGVTQTPRYLIKTRGQQVTLSCSPISGHRSVSWYQQTPGQGLQFLFEYFSETQRNKGNFPGRFSGRQFSNSRSEMNVSTLELGDSALYLCASSLESGEADTQYFGPGTRLTVL.

This chain uses TRBV18 with TRBJ1-1; D not resolved. Per the germline V gene, CDR1 is KGHSH and CDR2 is LQKENI. The CDR3 length is 13 residues. Trimming took off 4 bases at V and 1 base at J, with 7 bases between the two ends. The CDR3 DNA reads TGTGCCAGCTCACAGACAAGGAACACTGAAGCTTTCTTT. Amino acids: CASSQTRNTEAFF.

The V call is TRBV2, the J call TRBJ1-2, with TRBD1 as a possible D gene (6 bases). The CDR3 has 12 residues. Germline CDR1 is SNHLY and CDR2 is FYNNEI. V was trimmed by 8 bases and J by 11 bases, leaving 18 bases between them. CDR3 bases: TGTGCCAGCCGCTGGACAGTTCCCGTTTACACCTTC. Residues: CASRWTVPVYTF. Full variable domain (rest looked up from reference TRBV2 and TRBJ1-2): EPEVTQTPSHQVTQMGQEVILRCVPISNHLYFYWYRQILGQKVEFLVSFYNNEISEKSEIFDDQFSVERPDGSNFTLKIRSTKLEDSAMYFCASRWTVPVYTFGSGTRLTVV.

This rearrangement joins TRBV28 to TRBJ2-7; possible D gene TRBD2, 5 bases. V was trimmed by 6 bases and J by 6 bases, leaving 15 bases between them. Germline CDR1 and CDR2: MDHEN and SYDVKM. The CDR3 runs 13 residues. The DNA for the CDR3 is TGTGCCAGCAGCGGGATTCTACCTGGCGAGCAGTACTTC. It is translated as CASSGILPGEQYF.

The DNA for the CDR3 is TGTGCCAGCAGTTACTCGGCGAAAAGGGAAGCTTTCTTT. Residues: CASSYSAKREAFF. This chain connects TRBV6-2 or TRBV6-3 to TRBJ1-1; D remains unclear. CDR1 is MNHEY, CDR2 SVGEGT, per germline. This CDR3 spans 13 amino acids. V shed 0 bases and J shed 8 bases, with 10 bases lying between them.

This clonotype was seen only a few times. The chain combines TRBV6-6 with TRBJ1-5, with TRBD1 matching over 7 bases. The CDR3 runs 16 residues. Germline V gene data show CDR1 as MNHNY and CDR2 as SVGAGI (reference sequence). The V and J ends lost 5 bases and 4 bases, in that order; junction bases with no gene match: 11. In nucleotides, the CDR3 is TGTGCCAGCAGTAAAACCGGGACAGCCACAAATCAGCCCCAGCATTTT. Residues: CASSKTGTATNQPQHF.

CDR3 in amino acids: CSVEGGSVYNEQFF. The CDR3 nucleotides are TGCAGCGTTGAAGGTGGGAGTGTCTACAATGAGCAGTTCTTC. This chain joins TRBV29-1 and TRBJ2-1; TRBD2 is a possible D gene (5 bases). This CDR3 is 14 amino acids long. Germline CDR1 and CDR2: SQVTM and ANQGSEA. The ends were cut back, 1 base at V and 3 bases at J, with 10 bases in the middle.

In this sample, this clonotype turned up once. V usage is TRBV6-2 or TRBV6-3 and J usage is TRBJ2-3; 7 bases match TRBD2. This CDR3 region has 14 residues. Germline V gene lookup returns CDR1 MNHEY and CDR2 SVGEGT. The junction had 4 bases not matched to a gene; V was cut back by 5 bases and J by 2 bases. The CDR3, as DNA: TGTGCCAGCAGTATTAGCGGGTTCACAGATACGCAGTATTTT. Translating it yields CASSISGFTDTQYF.

The chain employs TRBV28 and TRBJ2-7; 8 positions agree with TRBD2. Germline V gives CDR1 MDHEN, CDR2 SYDVKM. The CDR3 sequence is 14 residues long. The J segment lost 6 bases and the V segment lost 7 bases, leaving 11 bases of the junction unmatched. The CDR3, as DNA: TGTGCCAGCAACCTCGGGGGGGTTTGGGCCGAGCAGTACTTC. It codes for CASNLGGVWAEQYF.

The chain has TRBV6-5 and TRBJ2-7; possibly TRBD2 for D (5 bases). V was clipped by 2 bases and J by 0 bases, with 11 bases between them. The V gene's germline CDR1 is MNHEY and CDR2 SVGAGI. CDR3 length equals 15 residues. CDR3 DNA: TGTGCCAGCAGTTACGGTGGAGGCGGCTCCTACGAGCAGTACTTC. This sequence encodes CASSYGGGGSYEQYF.

Only a few counts were recorded for this clonotype. The chain links TRBV28 to TRBJ2-3; the match to TRBD2 covers 10 bases. J was trimmed by 4 bases and V by 0 bases; bases with no gene match: 4. CDR3 size: 16 residues. Germline V gene sequence: CDR1 MDHEN, CDR2 SYDVKM. CDR3 protein: CASSLWSSGGADTQYF. In DNA, the CDR3 is TGTGCCAGCAGTTTATGGTCTAGCGGGGGTGCAGATACGCAGTATTTT.